The 18 T cell receptor beta chains listed next were all sequenced from one sample in a study of control samples from healthy donors and cancer patients. The table came from immunoSEQ multiplex PCR; TCRdb's copy has only in-frame clones and leaves some out. The table has about 26,000 clones, 82% seen once. The sequencing sample was made of PBMCs. The receptors derive from a man in his 60s with colorectal cancer.

This clone has only a few counts. The V and J genes are TRBV18 and TRBJ1-1; D may be TRBD1 (5 bases). V was pared by 3 bases and J by 5 bases, with 19 bases between. This CDR3 is 16 amino acids long. Germline CDR1 KGHSH, CDR2 LQKENI. The CDR3 bases are TGTGCCAGCTCACCGAACCTCATCGACGGGGGGACTGAAGCTTTCTTT. Its translation is CASSPNLIDGGTEAFF.

CDR3 in DNA: TGTGCCAGCAGAACAAGCGCGGCGAACACTGAAGCTTTCTTT. Protein: CASRTSAANTEAFF. This chain joins TRBV6-5 and TRBJ1-1, with unresolved D. Per germline, CDR1 MNHEY and CDR2 SVGAGI. The ends were cut back, 6 bases at V and 1 base at J, with 12 bases in the middle. CDR3 size: 14 residues.

The sample holds a few counts of this clone. The chain links TRBV9 to TRBJ2-2; weak D call: TRBD1 (5 bases). Trimming removed 4 bases from V and 3 bases from J, with 10 bases in between. The CDR3 consists of 14 residues. Germline V CDR1 and CDR2: SGDLS, YYNGEE. CDR3 sequence reads: CASSPKGDTGELFF. DNA of the CDR3: TGTGCCAGCAGCCCCAAAGGGGACACCGGGGAGCTGTTTTTT.

The chain couples TRBV19 to TRBJ2-5; unclear D gene. Germline CDR1 and CDR2: LNHDA and SQIVND (reference sequence). The ends were cut back, 1 base at V and 2 bases at J, with 8 bases in the middle. The CDR3 is made up of 14 amino acids. The CDR3 DNA is TGTGCCAGTAGTATAGTTGGCACGCAAGAGACCCAGTACTTC. Protein sequence: CASSIVGTQETQYF. The variable domain in full, with the rest retrieved from reference TRBV19 and TRBJ2-5, is DGGITQSPKYLFRKEGQNVTLSCEQNLNHDAMYWYRQDPGQGLRLIYYSQIVNDFQKGDIAEGYSVSREKKESFPLTVTSAQKNPTAFYLCASSIVGTQETQYFGPGTRLLVL.

The chain carries TRBV29-1 and TRBJ2-1; D gene ambiguous. The CDR3 extends over 12 amino acids. The germline gives CDR1 SQVTM, CDR2 ANQGSEA. V was pared by 4 bases and J by 7 bases, with 11 bases between. This chain's CDR3 is CSVGVTQNEQFF. CDR3 bases: TGCAGCGTTGGGGTCACACAGAATGAGCAGTTCTTC.

The gene calls are TRBV6-1 and TRBJ2-7, with D possibly matching TRBD1 (6 bases). This CDR3 is built from 16 residues. Germline assignment: CDR1 MNHNS and CDR2 SASEGT. Trimming took 1 base from V and 3 from J, leaving 16 bases between them. Here the CDR3 DNA reads TGTGCCAGCAGTGAAGGCTTCGGGACACCTGGCTACGAGCAGTACGTC. Encoded protein: CASSEGFGTPGYEQYV.

This clone was observed a single time. The V call is TRBV7-9, the J call TRBJ1-3, with D possibly TRBD1 on 5 matching bases. In germline, CDR1 is SEHNR, CDR2 FQNEAQ (reference sequence). The CDR3 extends over 13 amino acids. V was cut by 5 bases and J by 4 bases, with 9 bases left in between. CDR3 residues: CASSDSGGNTIYF. CDR3 DNA: TGTGCCAGCAGCGATTCAGGGGGAAACACCATATATTTT.

The rearrangement joins TRBV5-1 to TRBJ2-7, with D uncertain. Between the trimmed V and J ends, which lost 4 bases and 7 bases, there was a span of 15 bases. CDR3 length: 13 residues. Looked up from germline, CDR1 is SGHRS and CDR2 is YFSETQ. The CDR3 loop reads CASSPVPRGEQYF. In nucleotides, the CDR3 is TGCGCCAGCAGCCCCGTCCCCCGAGGAGAGCAGTACTTC.

The CDR3 here is CASSPIRTSGTDTQYF. As DNA, the CDR3 is TGTGCCAGCTCACCTATTAGGACTAGCGGCACAGATACGCAGTATTTT. The J gene is TRBJ2-3, the V gene TRBV18; 9 nucleotides align to TRBD2. Trimming took 3 bases from V and 1 from J; bases not matched to a gene: 5. CDR1 KGHSH and CDR2 LQKENI come from the germline V gene. The CDR3 is 16 residues long.

This clone was recorded a few times. This rearrangement joins TRBV9 to TRBJ1-3; no reliable D call. This CDR3 comprises 16 residues. From germline, CDR1 is SGDLS and CDR2 YYNGEE. Trimming removed 0 bases at V and 0 bases at J, with 10 bases between. Here the CDR3 reads CASSVEGSSSGNTIYF. The DNA of the CDR3 is TGTGCCAGCAGCGTAGAGGGCTCGAGCTCTGGAAACACCATATATTTT.

In this sample, this clone turned up once. The chain is built from TRBV7-2 and TRBJ2-7; TRBD1 is a possible D gene (6 bases). This CDR3 comprises 14 residues. Germline V gives CDR1 SGHTA, CDR2 FQGNSA. Between the trimmed V and J ends, which lost 9 bases and 5 bases, there was a span of 20 bases. The CDR3 DNA follows: TGTGCCAGTTCTCCGTCTGGGGGCTGGAACGAGCAGTACGTC. This codes for CASSPSGGWNEQYV.

J is TRBJ2-1 and V is TRBV20-1, with TRBD1 matching 7 bases. Unmatched junction bases numbered 0, after V lost 0 bases and J lost 10 bases. The germline V gene has CDR1 DFQATT and CDR2 SNEGSKA (reference sequence). The CDR3 extends over 11 amino acids. CDR3 DNA sequence: TGCAGTGCTAGAGAAGGGGGCGAGCAGTTCTTC. It translates to CSAREGGEQFF.

Of note for this clone: One end of the junction fails to match germline, which may point to a read error. This chain uses TRBV12-3 or TRBV12-4 with TRBJ1-5; D gene ambiguous. CDR3 length: 8 residues. The CDR3 nucleotides are TGTGCCAGCAGTCCTTTAAGGTTT. This gives the protein CASSPLRF.

In nucleotides, the CDR3 is TGTGCCAGCACGGGGGCGGGGGCCTACGAGCAGTACTTC. As protein: CASTGAGAYEQYF. The genes are TRBV5-5 and TRBJ2-7; possible D gene TRBD2, 7 bases. Per the germline V gene, CDR1 is SGHKS and CDR2 is YYEKEE (reference sequence). V was cut by 6 bases and J by 2 bases, with 12 bases left in between. This CDR3 has 13 amino acids.

Here the CDR3 DNA reads TGCGCCAGCAGCTTGGGGGGACAGGCACAAGAGACCCAGTACTTC. Encoded protein: CASSLGGQAQETQYF. This sequence joins TRBV5-1 and TRBJ2-5; 8 positions agree with TRBD1. The germline CDR1 and CDR2 sequences are SGHRS and YFSETQ. Trimming at V came to 0 bases and at J to 2 bases, leaving 3 bases not matched to a gene. The CDR3 spans 15 residues.

The chain uses TRBV10-1 and TRBJ1-1, with no clear D. The CDR3 extends over 13 amino acids. The germline V gene encodes CDR1 WNHNN and CDR2 SYGVQD (reference sequence). The V and J ends lost 6 bases and 0 bases respectively, with 8 bases between them. The CDR3 nucleotides read TGCGCCAGCAGCTCGAATTTGAACACTGAAGCTTTCTTT. As protein: CASSSNLNTEAFF.

This clone has a handful of counts. V gene TRBV19 combines with J gene TRBJ1-6; weak D call: TRBD1 (5 bases). Germline V gene data show CDR1 as LNHDA and CDR2 as SQIVND (reference sequence). The CDR3 runs 14 residues. V lost 3 bases, J lost 7 bases, and 10 bases lay in between. The CDR3 spells CASSIRWGNSPLHF. For the CDR3, the DNA is TGTGCCAGTAGTATTAGGTGGGGGAATTCACCCCTCCACTTT. Together with reference TRBV19 and TRBJ1-6, the CDR3 gives the full variable domain: DGGITQSPKYLFRKEGQNVTLSCEQNLNHDAMYWYRQDPGQGLRLIYYSQIVNDFQKGDIAEGYSVSREKKESFPLTVTSAQKNPTAFYLCASSIRWGNSPLHFGNGTRLTVT.

The rearrangement uses TRBV19 and TRBJ2-1; the match to TRBD1 covers 8 bases. The V and J ends lost 5 bases and 4 bases, in that order; junction bases with no gene match: 7. The length of the CDR3 is 15 residues. CDR1 and CDR2 (germline): LNHDA, SQIVND (reference sequence). CDR3: CASSRTTGGYNEQFF. The CDR3 DNA sequence: TGTGCCAGTAGTCGGACCACAGGGGGTTACAATGAGCAGTTCTTC.